This T cell receptor beta chain was identified in a study of blood T cell repertoires in COVID-19. Libraries were prepared by immunoSEQ multiplex PCR; TCRdb keeps only in-frame clonotypes and omits some of them. The table has over 150,000 clones, 80% seen once. The CDR3 runs 11 residues. Trimming took off 4 bases at V and 6 bases at J, with 7 bases between the two ends. Per germline, CDR1 GTSNPN and CDR2 SVGIG (reference sequence). The sequencing input was PBMCs or T cells enriched from blood (not recorded which). This receptor was taken from a woman in her fifties or sixties who had recovered from COVID-19. This chain joins TRBV30 and TRBJ2-1; possible D gene TRBD1, 5 bases. This CDR3 reads CAWTRGNEQFF. In DNA, the CDR3 is TGTGCCTGGACTAGGGGCAATGAGCAGTTCTTC.